This passage covers 14 T cell receptor beta chains from one sample sequenced in a study of T-cell reconstitution after alpha-beta-depleted transplantation in children. Unique molecular identifiers were incorporated during preparation of the TCRbeta library. TCRdb passed the PCR reads through MiXCR, listing each CDR3 protein once. Of about 230,000 distinct CDR3 sequences in the sample, roughly a tenth were seen once. The input for sequencing was PBMCs from the stem cell graft donor, taken from the stem cell graft. The receptors were gathered from a human donor who donated a stem cell graft to a child with acute lymphoblastic leukemia.

V is TRBV12-3 or TRBV12-4 and J is TRBJ2-3, with TRBD2 as a possible D gene (5 bases). The CDR3 length is 19 residues. The germline V and J ends were trimmed by 3 bases and 1 base, with 23 bases remaining between them. In DNA form, the CDR3 reads TGTGCCAGCAGTTTTGGCCGGGTCCCAATTCGGGATGGCACAGATACGCAGTATTTT. This gives the protein CASSFGRVPIRDGTDTQYF.

This clonotype was detected only a few times. The chain is built from TRBV12-3 or TRBV12-4 and TRBJ1-5; 9 nucleotides agree with TRBD1. The CDR3 extends over 17 amino acids. With V trimmed by 7 bases and J by 3 bases, 13 bases remained unmatched. CDR3 sequence (DNA): TGTGCCAGCATCGACTCAGGACAGGGGCGATACAATCAGCCCCAGCATTTT. Amino acid sequence: CASIDSGQGRYNQPQHF.

This clonotype showed up just a few times. The chain joins TRBV19 to TRBJ1-2, with D unresolved. This CDR3 has 10 residues. The ends were cut back, 7 bases at V and 8 bases at J, with 8 bases in the middle. The germline V gene encodes CDR1 LNHDA and CDR2 SQIVND (reference sequence). The CDR3 DNA reads as TGTGCCAGTAAGGGAGAGGGCTACACCTTC. It translates to CASKGEGYTF.

This clonotype is judged medium-sized (0.01 to 0.1%). This rearrangement joins TRBV3-1 to TRBJ2-5; D uncertain. The CDR3 spans 15 residues. The germline V gene has CDR1 LGHDT and CDR2 YNNKEL (reference sequence). Trimming cost V 0 bases and J 5 bases, with 13 bases left between them. For the CDR3, the DNA is TGTGCCAGCAGCCAAGATGGGATAGCAGTGGAGACCCAGTACTTC. This sequence encodes CASSQDGIAVETQYF.

This clonotype was detected a few times. DNA of the CDR3: TGTGCCAGCAGCGCCCGGGGCCCAAATGAAAAACTGTTTTTT. Its protein is CASSARGPNEKLFF. The V gene is TRBV9, the J gene TRBJ1-4; TRBD1 might be the D (5 bases). This CDR3 is 14 amino acids long. Germline CDR1 and CDR2: SGDLS and YYNGEE. V was cut by 3 bases and J by 5 bases, with 11 bases left in between.

The chain has TRBV25-1 and TRBJ2-3; 7 nucleotides match TRBD2. With 2 bases clipped from V and 4 bases from J, the junction kept 6 bases outside the gene matches. Per germline, CDR1 MGHDK and CDR2 SYGVNS. The CDR3 is 15 amino acids. The CDR3 DNA is TGTGCCAGCAGTGAACGGACTAGTTCGCCAGATACGCAGTATTTT. This codes for CASSERTSSPDTQYF.

The genes are TRBV10-3 and TRBJ1-6; weak D call: TRBD1 (5 bases). The CDR3 spans 13 residues. Deletions cut 10 bases from V and 10 bases from J, with 17 bases between. In germline, CDR1 is ENHRY, CDR2 SYGVKD. The CDR3 is CATGTADGSPLHF. Here the CDR3 DNA reads TGTGCCACCGGGACGGCTGACGGGTCACCCCTCCACTTT.

This clonotype has at least ten counts. The chain couples TRBV6-5 to TRBJ1-1; D not resolved. Trimming shortened V by 0 bases and J by 4 bases, and 6 bases separated the two germline ends. The germline gives CDR1 MNHEY, CDR2 SVGAGI. The CDR3 is 13 amino acids. The chain's CDR3 is CASSYSTGTEAFF. CDR3 nucleotides: TGTGCCAGCAGTTACTCAACGGGCACTGAAGCTTTCTTT.

This clonotype turned up a few times. The V and J genes are TRBV5-6 and TRBJ2-2; 10 bases align to TRBD1. This CDR3 region has 15 residues. Germline V gives CDR1 SGHDT, CDR2 YYEEEE. V dropped 4 bases and J dropped 10; count of bases not matched to a gene: 10. CDR3 sequence (DNA): TGTGCCAGCAGCGTCCCGGGACAGGGGTATGAGGAGCTGTTTTTT. Its protein product is CASSVPGQGYEELFF.

This chain uses TRBV7-7 with TRBJ1-2; 9 positions match TRBD1. The CDR3 is 17 amino acids. From germline, CDR1 is SSHAT and CDR2 FNYEAQ (reference sequence). V was clipped by 4 bases and J by 1 base; unmatched bases: 10. CDR3 DNA: TGTGCCAGCAGCTCTCGGGTTCGGGGACAGGGTAACTATGGCTACACCTTC. It yields the protein CASSSRVRGQGNYGYTF.

This clonotype was found many times. The chain joins TRBV5-1 to TRBJ2-5, with 9 positions matching TRBD2. This CDR3 spans 15 amino acids. V gave up 4 bases and J gave up 2 bases; unmatched junction bases: 6. Germline loops: CDR1 SGHRS, CDR2 YFSETQ. CDR3 amino acids: CASSPRGLAQETQYF. The CDR3 nucleotides are TGCGCCAGCAGCCCCCGGGGACTAGCACAAGAGACCCAGTACTTC.

The table lists this clonotype with many counts. This chain links TRBV5-1 with TRBJ2-1, with 13 bases lining up with TRBD2. CDR1 SGHRS and CDR2 YFSETQ come from the germline V gene. This CDR3 region has 16 residues. V dropped 4 bases and J dropped 8; count of bases not matched to a gene: 9. CDR3 amino acids: CASSRTSGGPGDEQFF. The CDR3 DNA reads TGCGCCAGCAGCCGGACTAGCGGGGGACCCGGCGATGAGCAGTTCTTC.

J is TRBJ1-2 and V is TRBV7-8; TRBD1 aligns across 8 bases. The CDR3 totals 15 residues. Germline loops: CDR1 SGHVS, CDR2 FQNEAQ. Losses at the gene ends were 4 bases for V and 3 bases for J; bases not matched to a gene: 7. CDR3 bases: TGTGCCAGCAGCTCTGGGAGACAGGGGTACTATGGCTACACCTTC. As protein: CASSSGRQGYYGYTF.

Here the CDR3 DNA reads TGTGCCAGCAGCCAAGGCGACATGAACACTGAAGCTTTCTTT. It encodes CASSQGDMNTEAFF. The chain joins TRBV4-2 to TRBJ1-1; D unclear. Trimming removed 1 base at V and 0 bases at J, with 6 bases between. The CDR3 loop spans 14 amino acids. The germline CDR1 and CDR2 sequences are LGHNA and YNFKEQ.